These 11 T cell receptor beta chains were all obtained from the same sample, sequenced in a study of blood T cell repertoires in COVID-19. Data came from immunoSEQ multiplex PCR; TCRdb stores just in-frame clones and leaves some out. The sample lists 180,000 or so clones; about 83% were seen once. Specimen: peripheral blood. All receptors come from a person aged 65 to 85 with COVID-19, enrolled during active disease.

The chain uses TRBV14 and TRBJ2-3; TRBD1 matches 12 bases. The CDR3 totals 16 residues. Germline CDR1 SGHDN, CDR2 FVKESK. Trimming removed 4 bases from V and 5 bases from J; junction bases left unmatched: 7. CDR3 region: CASSPMGQGAVDTQYF. DNA of the CDR3: TGTGCCAGCAGCCCGATGGGACAGGGGGCCGTAGATACGCAGTATTTT.

This rearrangement joins TRBV5-4 to TRBJ1-2; TRBD1 aligns across 10 bases. This CDR3 is 16 amino acids long. V was clipped by 6 bases and J by 4 bases; unmatched bases: 12. CDR1 is SGHNT, CDR2 YYREEE, per germline (reference sequence). The CDR3 is CASTLPGTGVGYGYTF. Written as DNA, the CDR3 is TGTGCCAGCACGCTCCCCGGGACAGGGGTCGGCTATGGCTACACCTTC.

The chain links TRBV3-1 (or the pseudogene TRBV3-2) to TRBJ2-5; 9 bases align to TRBD1. The length of the CDR3 is 17 residues. Trimming removed 5 bases from V and 2 bases from J; junction bases left unmatched: 12. CDR1 LGHDT and CDR2 YNNKEL come from the germline V gene (reference sequence). CDR3 loop: CASSTRRRTGVQETQYF. DNA of the CDR3: TGTGCCAGCAGCACCCGTCGACGGACAGGGGTTCAAGAGACCCAGTACTTC.

The chain is built from TRBV3-1 (or the pseudogene TRBV3-2) and TRBJ1-6, with 7 positions matching TRBD1. This CDR3 is 15 amino acids long. The germline V gene has CDR1 LGHDT and CDR2 YNNKEL (reference sequence). V shed 1 base and J 5 bases; nucleotides not matched to a gene: 2. The CDR3 region is CASSQGRGHNSPLHF. The CDR3 DNA reads as TGTGCCAGCAGCCAAGGGAGGGGGCATAATTCACCCCTCCACTTT.

This clone turned up a few times. The rearrangement links TRBV10-3 to TRBJ2-7; maybe TRBD1 (6 bases). V lost 5 bases and J 2 bases, leaving 13 bases between the germline ends. CDR1 and CDR2 (germline): ENHRY, SYGVKD. The CDR3 has 14 residues. CDR3 in amino acids: CAISPGHWPYEQYF. CDR3 coding DNA: TGTGCCATCAGTCCGGGACACTGGCCCTACGAGCAGTACTTC.

CDR3 sequence reads: CASSDHTGSSYEQYF. The CDR3 region has the DNA TGTGCCAGCAGTGACCATACAGGGTCTTCCTACGAGCAGTACTTC. The J gene is TRBJ2-7, the V gene TRBV6-2 or TRBV6-3; maybe TRBD1 (6 bases). The V end was cut by 5 bases, the J end by 1 base, with 15 bases between. The germline V gene encodes CDR1 MNHEY and CDR2 SVGEGT. The length of the CDR3 is 15 residues.

The chain is built from TRBV7-2 and TRBJ1-5; D remains ambiguous. Germline V gene lookup returns CDR1 SGHTA and CDR2 FQGNSA. The CDR3 sequence is 15 residues long. V shed 3 bases and J shed 0 bases, with 9 bases lying between them. CDR3 in amino acids: CASSFAGYSNQPQHF. The CDR3 bases are TGTGCCAGCAGCTTCGCAGGATATAGCAATCAGCCCCAGCATTTT.

V usage is TRBV12-3 or TRBV12-4 and J usage is TRBJ2-7; 7 bases agree with TRBD2. V dropped 8 bases and J dropped 5; count of bases not matched to a gene: 9. This CDR3 comprises 13 residues. Written as DNA, the CDR3 is TGTGCCAGCGGTCGAGCGGGATATGACGAGCAGTACTTC. Protein sequence: CASGRAGYDEQYF.

The chain is built from TRBV27 and TRBJ1-4; D is undetermined. Germline V gene sequence: CDR1 MNHEY, CDR2 SMNVEV (reference sequence). V lost 3 bases to trimming and J lost 0 bases, with 5 bases between them. The CDR3 extends over 14 amino acids. The CDR3 DNA is TGTGCCAGCAGTTTCCTCTCAACTAATGAAAAACTGTTTTTT. Protein sequence: CASSFLSTNEKLFF.

The genes are TRBV6-1 and TRBJ2-4; TRBD1 is a possible D gene (6 bases). The ends were cut back, 2 bases at V and 9 bases at J, with 11 bases in the middle. Germline loops: CDR1 MNHNS, CDR2 SASEGT. This CDR3 spans 13 amino acids. In DNA form, the CDR3 reads TGTGCCAGCAGTGAAATGGGGGCTGGCATTCAGTACTTC. It is translated as CASSEMGAGIQYF.

The V call is TRBV12-3 or TRBV12-4, the J call TRBJ2-1; D remains ambiguous. This CDR3 contains 12 residues. The V end was cut by 6 bases, the J end by 10 bases, with 13 bases between. In nucleotides, the CDR3 is TGTGCCAGCAGCCCCAGTCTGGTGGAGCAGTTCTTC. It yields the protein CASSPSLVEQFF.